One sample yielded the 20 T cell receptor beta chains listed below, sequenced in a study of CD8 T cells in Susac syndrome. It was with random hexamers that roughly 0.45 to 1 ug RNA was reverse transcribed. Via MiXCR, TCRdb re-called the immunoSEQ multiplex PCR reads, giving one row per CDR3 protein. The repertoire consists of about 240,000 distinct CDR3 sequences, with about 96% occurring once and the leading ten covering approximately 0.094%. The specimen was CD4+ T cells from PBMCs. The source of these receptors is a human donor with Susac syndrome.

The chain combines TRBV20-1 with TRBJ2-1, with D tentatively TRBD2 (6 bases). This CDR3 contains 13 residues. Germline V gene data show CDR1 as DFQATT and CDR2 as SNEGSKA (reference sequence). V lost 5 bases to trimming and J lost 3 bases, with 11 bases between them. The CDR3 here is CSAPGLDYNEQFF. The CDR3 DNA follows: TGCAGTGCTCCGGGACTCGACTACAATGAGCAGTTCTTC.

The chain has TRBV18 and TRBJ2-3; 8 nucleotides agree with TRBD2. Germline V lookup: CDR1 KGHSH, CDR2 LQKENI. This CDR3 contains 15 residues. The V segment lost 4 bases and the J segment 0 bases; nucleotides outside the gene matches: 3. CDR3 nucleotides: TGTGCCAGCTCACTGTCTAGCGGGAGCACAGATACGCAGTATTTT. Its translation: CASSLSSGSTDTQYF.

This chain joins TRBV30 and TRBJ1-4, with unresolved D. V gave up 0 bases and J gave up 3 bases, with 8 bases separating them. Germline lookup yields CDR1 GTSNPN and CDR2 SVGIG (reference sequence). This CDR3 contains 14 residues. The DNA of the CDR3 is TGTGCCTGGAGTGTAGGGTCGGCTAATGAAAAACTGTTTTTT. Encoded protein: CAWSVGSANEKLFF.

Comments on this clonotype: At one boundary the junction diverges from the germline segment, which might be a read error. This rearrangement joins TRBV2 to TRBJ1-5; no definite D call. Germline loops: CDR1 SNHLY, CDR2 FYNNEI. The CDR3 is 13 residues long. Written as DNA, the CDR3 is TGTGCCAGCAGGGAAGATCTTGGTCAGCCCCAGCATTTT. This translates into CASREDLGQPQHF.

The chain carries TRBV20-1 and TRBJ1-4; D is ambiguous. V lost 6 bases and J lost 7, with 9 bases in between. From germline, CDR1 is DFQATT and CDR2 SNEGSKA (reference sequence). This CDR3 region has 11 residues. In DNA form, the CDR3 reads TGCAGTGCCCGGAATGCTGAAAAACTGTTTTTT. It encodes CSARNAEKLFF.

The chain couples TRBV2 to TRBJ2-7; no clear D gene. Trimming cost V 7 bases and J 3 bases, with 16 bases left between them. There are 14 residues in the CDR3. Germline V gives CDR1 SNHLY, CDR2 FYNNEI. CDR3 sequence reads: CASTVVGLSYEQYF. The CDR3 DNA sequence: TGTGCCAGCACTGTGGTAGGGCTTAGCTACGAGCAGTACTTC.

This chain joins TRBV7-8 and TRBJ2-5; D is unresolved. CDR3 length equals 13 residues. Germline loops: CDR1 SGHVS, CDR2 FQNEAQ. Trimming removed 1 base at V and 7 bases at J, with 10 bases between. The CDR3 region has the DNA TGTGCCAGCAGCTTAGAGGTCGTGGGGACCCAGTACTTC. This gives the protein CASSLEVVGTQYF.

The chain recombines TRBV5-1 with TRBJ1-2, with no clear D. The CDR3 loop spans 12 amino acids. The V and J ends lost 7 bases and 4 bases respectively, with 11 bases between them. CDR1 is SGHRS, CDR2 YFSETQ, per germline. In DNA form, the CDR3 reads TGCGCCAGCCGGGAAGAGGGCTATGGCTACACCTTC. Translating it yields CASREEGYGYTF. Supplemented by reference TRBV5-1 and TRBJ1-2, the full variable domain reads KAGVTQTPRYLIKTRGQQVTLSCSPISGHRSVSWYQQTPGQGLQFLFEYFSETQRNKGNFPGRFSGRQFSNSRSEMNVSTLELGDSALYLCASREEGYGYTFGSGTRLTVV.

The J gene is TRBJ2-7, the V gene TRBV11-2; D is possibly TRBD1 (5 bases). In germline, CDR1 is SGHAT, CDR2 FQNNGV. Trimming pared 3 bases from V and 0 bases from J, leaving 12 bases between. This CDR3 contains 15 residues. The CDR3 loop is CASSLVGVGSYEQYF. Written as DNA, the CDR3 is TGTGCCAGCAGCTTGGTAGGGGTGGGCTCCTACGAGCAGTACTTC.

The V and J genes are TRBV30 and TRBJ2-5, with 9 bases matching TRBD1. Germline V gene data show CDR1 as GTSNPN and CDR2 as SVGIG (reference sequence). CDR3 length: 15 amino acids. The CDR3 reads CASGQGMATQETQYF. The CDR3 region has the DNA TGTGCTTCGGGACAGGGAATGGCGACCCAAGAGACCCAGTACTTC.

The rearrangement joins TRBV19 to TRBJ1-2; 8 bases are shared with TRBD1. Per the germline V gene, CDR1 is LNHDA and CDR2 is SQIVND (reference sequence). This CDR3 spans 14 amino acids. The V gene end was trimmed by 7 bases and the J gene end by 4 bases; junction bases not matched to a gene: 8. The CDR3 reads CASTLTGQVYGYTF. For the CDR3, the DNA is TGTGCCAGTACCTTAACGGGACAGGTCTATGGCTACACCTTC. Variable domain in full (rest from reference TRBV19 and TRBJ1-2): DGGITQSPKYLFRKEGQNVTLSCEQNLNHDAMYWYRQDPGQGLRLIYYSQIVNDFQKGDIAEGYSVSREKKESFPLTVTSAQKNPTAFYLCASTLTGQVYGYTFGSGTRLTVV.

The rearrangement joins TRBV28 to TRBJ1-5; TRBD1 matches 7 bases. The CDR3 length is 16 residues. Trimming removed 5 bases from V and 8 bases from J; junction bases left unmatched: 15. The germline V gene has CDR1 MDHEN and CDR2 SYDVKM. The CDR3 sequence is CASSTLMKGAIEPQHF. Here the CDR3 DNA reads TGTGCCAGCAGTACCCTAATGAAGGGGGCGATAGAGCCCCAGCATTTT. The full variable domain, with the rest looked up from reference TRBV28 and TRBJ1-5, is DVKVTQSSRYLVKRTGEKVFLECVQDMDHENMFWYRQDPGLGLRLIYFSYDVKMKEKGDIPEGYSVSREKKERFSLILESASTNQTSMYLCASSTLMKGAIEPQHFGDGTRLSIL.

This chain links TRBV12-5 with TRBJ1-2, with 9 bases identical to TRBD1. The V gene's germline CDR1 is LGHNT and CDR2 FRNRAP. This CDR3 has 14 amino acids. Trimming took 1 base from V and 7 from J; bases not matched to a gene: 4. The CDR3 loop is CASGLGTGGGGYTF. In DNA, the CDR3 is TGTGCTAGTGGTTTGGGAACAGGGGGCGGTGGCTACACCTTC.

The chain employs TRBV24-1 and TRBJ2-7, with TRBD1 matching over 9 bases. Germline V gives CDR1 KGHDR, CDR2 SFDVKD. The CDR3 runs 15 residues. After removal of 3 bases from V and 3 bases from J, the junction contained 5 bases not matched to a gene. The CDR3 region has the DNA TGTGCCACCAGTGATACTACAGGGGGCAGCTACGAGCAGTACTTC. This encodes CATSDTTGGSYEQYF.

J is TRBJ2-3 and V is TRBV30; no clear D. CDR3 length: 13 amino acids. V gave up 0 bases and J gave up 5 bases, with 9 bases separating them. CDR1 and CDR2 (germline): GTSNPN, SVGIG (reference sequence). The CDR3: CAWSVQRLDTQYF. The CDR3 region has the DNA TGTGCCTGGAGTGTCCAAAGACTAGATACGCAGTATTTT.

The chain employs TRBV30 and TRBJ1-2, with D possibly TRBD1 on 6 matching bases. Trimming shortened V by 0 bases and J by 3 bases, and 11 bases separated the two germline ends. CDR1 and CDR2 from the germline V gene are GTSNPN and SVGIG (reference sequence). CDR3 size: 14 residues. CDR3 sequence: CAWSVGGVDYGYTF. CDR3 nucleotide sequence: TGTGCCTGGAGTGTAGGGGGGGTGGACTATGGCTACACCTTC. Complete variable domain (other parts from reference TRBV30 and TRBJ1-2): SQTIHQWPATLVQPVGSPLSLECTVEGTSNPNLYWYRQAAGRGLQLLFYSVGIGQISSEVPQNLSASRPQDRQFILSSKKLLLSDSGFYLCAWSVGGVDYGYTFGSGTRLTVV.

Written as DNA, the CDR3 is TGTGCCAGCAGTCGAGGGAGTGTCTACGAGCAGTACTTC. It encodes CASSRGSVYEQYF. The V gene is TRBV25-1, the J gene TRBJ2-7, with a possible D match to TRBD2 (5 bases). Trimming removed 5 bases from V and 3 bases from J, with 11 bases in between. The germline V gene encodes CDR1 MGHDK and CDR2 SYGVNS. The CDR3 is made up of 13 amino acids.

This chain joins TRBV11-3 and TRBJ2-7; maybe TRBD2 (5 bases). Trimming left V 0 bases short and J 3 bases short, with 15 bases between. The CDR3 sequence is 16 residues long. Per the germline V gene, CDR1 is SGHNT and CDR2 is YENEEA. Here the CDR3 DNA reads TGTGCCAGCAGCTTAGATCTACGGGGAAGGCACTACGAGCAGTACTTC. Translation: CASSLDLRGRHYEQYF.

J is TRBJ2-5 and V is TRBV28, with D hard to call. This CDR3 contains 14 residues. V was cut by 3 bases and J by 4 bases, with 12 bases left in between. The germline V gene has CDR1 MDHEN and CDR2 SYDVKM. CDR3 in DNA: TGTGCCAGCAGTTTTTTAGGAGACATAGAGACCCAGTACTTC. As protein: CASSFLGDIETQYF.

The V call is TRBV20-1, the J call TRBJ1-5; tentatively, D is TRBD1 (5 bases). Germline CDR1 is DFQATT and CDR2 is SNEGSKA (reference sequence). The CDR3 extends over 16 amino acids. Trimming pared 1 base from V and 3 bases from J, leaving 16 bases between. The CDR3 bases are TGCAGTGCTAGAGGGATTGGCGGGACCAACAATCAGCCCCAGCATTTT. It translates to CSARGIGGTNNQPQHF.